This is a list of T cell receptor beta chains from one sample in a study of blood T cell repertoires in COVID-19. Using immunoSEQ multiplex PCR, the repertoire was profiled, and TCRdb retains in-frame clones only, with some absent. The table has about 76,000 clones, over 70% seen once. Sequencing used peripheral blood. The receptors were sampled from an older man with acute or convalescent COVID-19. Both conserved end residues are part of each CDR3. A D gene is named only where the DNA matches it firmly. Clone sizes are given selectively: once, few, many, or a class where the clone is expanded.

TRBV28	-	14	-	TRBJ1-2	TGTGCCAGCAGTCCTTGGGGGGGCTGGGATGGCTACACCTTC	CASSPWGGWDGYTF
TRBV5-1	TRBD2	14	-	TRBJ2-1	TGCGCCAGCAGCTTGGATCCTAGCGGGACGGAGCAGTTCTTC	CASSLDPSGTEQFF
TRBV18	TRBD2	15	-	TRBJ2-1	TGTGCCAGCTCACCGCTTCCCAGCGGGAGAGGTGAGCAGTTCTTC	CASSPLPSGRGEQFF
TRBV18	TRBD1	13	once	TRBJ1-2	TGTGCCAGCTCACCGCAGGGGGCCGGTGGCTACACCTTC	CASSPQGAGGYTF
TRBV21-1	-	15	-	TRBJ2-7	TGTGCCAGCAGTAAAGCCCAGGGATCCTCCTACGAGCAGTACTTC	CASSKAQGSSYEQYF
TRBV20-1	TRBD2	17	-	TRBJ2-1	TGCAGTGCTAGTGGGGGGACCGGACTAGCGGGAGGGGTTGAGCAGTTCTTC	CSASGGTGLAGGVEQFF
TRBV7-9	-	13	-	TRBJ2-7	TGTGCCAGCAGCTTAGACAGCACCTACGAGCAGTACTTC	CASSLDSTYEQYF
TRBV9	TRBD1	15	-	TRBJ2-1	TGTGCCAGCAGCGTAGGGGACAGGGAGTACAATGAGCAGTTCTTC	CASSVGDREYNEQFF
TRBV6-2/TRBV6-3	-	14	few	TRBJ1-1	TGTGCCAGCAGTCCACAGGGAGGGGGCACTGAAGCTTTCTTT	CASSPQGGGTEAFF
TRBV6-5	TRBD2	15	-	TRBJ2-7	TGTGCCAGCAGCAGAAGCGGGACTAGCTCCTACGAGCAGTACTTC	CASSRSGTSSYEQYF